This T cell receptor (beta chain) was sequenced during a study of a mutant IDH1 vaccine in newly diagnosed glioma (TCRdb year 2021). Notes on the research overall: In the chemotherapy-containing groups, vaccination started alongside temozolomide cycles, whereas in patients who had radiotherapy alone it started 4-6 weeks after radiotherapy. Of the roughly 31 treated patients, around 62% were male and about 38% were female, and the mean age was 40.4 years. Peripheral blood was drawn at six visits: V03 (baseline), V05, V07, V10, V12 and V13. For exploratory analyses, roughly 25 treated patients had longitudinal TCRB deep sequencing done wherever samples were available. Before enrollment, most patients had been given radiochemotherapy with temozolomide as standard therapy, while the rest had received either radiotherapy alone or temozolomide alone. The week-35 safety follow-up took place at visit V12, and the week-47 end of study took place at visit V13. What the authors observed across the whole study: Availability determined which PBMC samples were chosen for TCRB deep sequencing. According to the authors, sample limitations meant that analyses of patient blood samples could not be reproduced. Across multiple MHC alleles, vaccine-induced immune responses were seen in approximately 93% of patients. Pseudoprogression appeared unrelated to alterations in the top peripheral T cell clonotypes detected by TCRB sequencing.

CDR1 ENHRY and CDR2 SYGVKD were looked up in the germline V gene. Here V drops 5 bases and J drops 3 bases, and the junction holds 8 bases not matched to any gene. CDR3 length: 17 amino acids, cysteine to phenylalanine. Only CDR3 DNA is held: 51 bases, read in frame from base 1. What the time point label conveys for this sample: week 35, safety follow-up. A 20-mer mutant IDH1 peptide at 300 micrograms in Montanide made up each vaccine dose, which was injected subcutaneously together with topical imiquimod. Patients received eight vaccinations in weeks 1, 3, 5, 7, 11, 15, 19 and 23, corresponding to visits V03 through V10. Donors had newly diagnosed WHO grade 3 or 4 IDH1-mutant astrocytomas with loss of nuclear ATRX. The samples were drawn from NOA16, a multicentre, single-arm, open-label phase I trial in Germany that tested a mutant IDH1 peptide vaccine in humans for the first time. Genomic DNA for TCRB sequencing was extracted from EDTA blood using the DNeasy Blood and Tissue Kit.

Libraries were built with the immunoSEQ multiplex PCR assay. Rearranged TCR beta chain sequences were amplified with the hsTCRB Kit following the manufacturer's protocol. An Illumina MiSeq was used to sequence the TCRB libraries. Processing in the source paper ran as follows. Demultiplexing, trimming and gene mapping were performed with the kit vendor's proprietary platform. Drawn from immuneACCESS, this table holds only the in-frame rearrangements with V and J called that TCRdb kept. Clones are partly lost; checked studies trace under half to an unresolved V gene and leave the rest unexplained. V and J calls and clone size are given by that table; D and trimming were obtained from the DNA. In all, the sample holds roughly 32,000 clones, and 79% of those were seen once. The ten largest clones add up to roughly 9.3% of the sample. This clone was seen once. There is no known antigen for this receptor. Per-nucleotide qualities are absent, and no much larger clonotype sits a single base away.

Sequenced material: PBMCs, taken from a glioma patient whose treatment included an IDH1 peptide vaccine. The clonotype was recovered from a woman in her 30s with glioma. Some clones in this sample may be carry-over from other donors' samples. The chain links TRBV10-3 with TRBJ2-6; TRBD1 aligns with 9 central bases. The CDR3 has the sequence CAISKLQGALGANVLTF. DNA sequence: TGTGCCATCAGTAAGTTACAGGGGGCGCTTGGGGCCAACGTCCTGACTTTC.